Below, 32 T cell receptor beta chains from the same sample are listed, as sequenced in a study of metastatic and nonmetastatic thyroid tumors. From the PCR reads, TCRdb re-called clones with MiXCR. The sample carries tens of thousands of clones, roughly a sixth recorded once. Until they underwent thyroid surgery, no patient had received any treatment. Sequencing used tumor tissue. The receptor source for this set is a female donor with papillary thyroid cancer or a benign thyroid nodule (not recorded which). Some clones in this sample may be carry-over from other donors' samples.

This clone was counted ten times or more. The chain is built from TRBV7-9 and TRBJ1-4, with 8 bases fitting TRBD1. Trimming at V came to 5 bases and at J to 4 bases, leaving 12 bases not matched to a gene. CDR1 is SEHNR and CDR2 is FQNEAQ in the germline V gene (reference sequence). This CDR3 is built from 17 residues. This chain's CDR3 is CASSRPGTGWVNEKLFF. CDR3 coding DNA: TGTGCCAGCAGCCGTCCCGGGACAGGTTGGGTTAATGAAAAACTGTTTTTT.

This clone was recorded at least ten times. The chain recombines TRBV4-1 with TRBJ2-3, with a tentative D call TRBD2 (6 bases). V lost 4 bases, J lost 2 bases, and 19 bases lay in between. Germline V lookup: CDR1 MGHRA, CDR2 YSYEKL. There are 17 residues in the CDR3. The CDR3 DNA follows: TGCGCCAGCAGCCGACGAGAGATAGCGGAGATCACAGATACGCAGTATTTT. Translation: CASSRREIAEITDTQYF.

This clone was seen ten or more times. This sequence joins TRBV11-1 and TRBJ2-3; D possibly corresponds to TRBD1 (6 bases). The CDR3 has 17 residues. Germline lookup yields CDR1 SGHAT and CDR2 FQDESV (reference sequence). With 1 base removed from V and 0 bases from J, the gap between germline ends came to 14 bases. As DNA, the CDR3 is TGTGCCAGCAGCTTAGGTGTCGGCAGGGGAAGCACAGATACGCAGTATTTT. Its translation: CASSLGVGRGSTDTQYF.

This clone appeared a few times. The CDR3 region has the DNA TGTGCCAGCATTGACTCTGGGGGAGTATATACGCAGTATTTT. Translation gives CASIDSGGVYTQYF. V usage is TRBV6-2 or TRBV6-3 and J usage is TRBJ2-3; D assignment may be TRBD1 or TRBD2 (5 bases each). V was clipped by 7 bases and J by 7 bases, with 18 bases between them. CDR3 length equals 14 residues. Germline V gives CDR1 MNHEY, CDR2 SVGEGT.

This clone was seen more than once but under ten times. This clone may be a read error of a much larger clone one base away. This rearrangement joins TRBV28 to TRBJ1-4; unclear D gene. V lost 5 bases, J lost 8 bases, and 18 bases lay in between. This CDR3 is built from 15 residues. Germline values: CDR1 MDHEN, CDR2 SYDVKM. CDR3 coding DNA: TGTGCCAGCAGTCTCCCCGGTTCTTTTGGGGAAAAACTGTTTTTT. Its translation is CASSLPGSFGEKLFF.

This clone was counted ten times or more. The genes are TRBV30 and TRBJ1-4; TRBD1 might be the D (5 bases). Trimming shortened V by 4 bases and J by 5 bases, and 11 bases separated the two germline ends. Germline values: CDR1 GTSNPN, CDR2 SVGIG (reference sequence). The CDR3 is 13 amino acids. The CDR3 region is CAWTGTGNEKLFF. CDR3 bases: TGTGCCTGGACAGGGACTGGGAATGAAAAACTGTTTTTT.

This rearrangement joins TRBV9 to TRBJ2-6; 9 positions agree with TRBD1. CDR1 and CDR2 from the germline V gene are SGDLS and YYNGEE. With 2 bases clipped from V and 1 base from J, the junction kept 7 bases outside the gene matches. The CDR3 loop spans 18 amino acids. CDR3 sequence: CASSVWDRDSSGANVLTF. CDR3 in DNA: TGTGCCAGCAGCGTCTGGGACAGGGATTCGTCTGGGGCCAACGTCCTGACTTTC.

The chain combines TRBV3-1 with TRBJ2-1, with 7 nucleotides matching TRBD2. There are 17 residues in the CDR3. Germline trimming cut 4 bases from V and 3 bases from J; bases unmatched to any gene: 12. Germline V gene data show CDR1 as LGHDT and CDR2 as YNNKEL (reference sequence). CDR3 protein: CASSPRVLAAYYNEQFF. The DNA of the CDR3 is TGTGCCAGCAGCCCGAGGGTGCTAGCGGCATACTACAATGAGCAGTTCTTC.

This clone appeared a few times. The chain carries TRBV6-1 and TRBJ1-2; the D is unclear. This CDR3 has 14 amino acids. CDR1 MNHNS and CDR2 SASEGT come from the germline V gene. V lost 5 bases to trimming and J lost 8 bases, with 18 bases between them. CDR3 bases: TGTGCCAGCAGTCCTTCAGGCCAACTTCGGGGCTACACCTTC. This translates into CASSPSGQLRGYTF.

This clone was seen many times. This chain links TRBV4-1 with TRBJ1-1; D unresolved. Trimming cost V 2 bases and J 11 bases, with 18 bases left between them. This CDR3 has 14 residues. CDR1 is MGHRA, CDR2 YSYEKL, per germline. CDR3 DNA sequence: TGCGCCAGCAGCCAACCCAGAGGGTCCGAGAAGGCTTTCTTT. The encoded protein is CASSQPRGSEKAFF.

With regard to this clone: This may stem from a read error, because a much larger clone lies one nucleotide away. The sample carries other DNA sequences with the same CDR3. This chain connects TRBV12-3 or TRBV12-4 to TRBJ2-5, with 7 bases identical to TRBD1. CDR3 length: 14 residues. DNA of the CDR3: TGTGCCAGCGGAAAGACAGGGAAGAGCGAGACCCAGTATTTC. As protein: CASGKTGKSETQYF.

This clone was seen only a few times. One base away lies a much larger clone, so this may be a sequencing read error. CDR3 in DNA: TGTGCCAGTAGCCTCACTATCGGGGGGGGTCAAGAGACCCAGTACTTC. It encodes CASSLTIGGGQETQYF. The chain links TRBV19 to TRBJ2-5, with 8 bases aligning to TRBD2. Germline loops: CDR1 LNHDA, CDR2 SQIVND (reference sequence). After removal of 6 bases from V and 2 bases from J, the junction contained 11 bases not matched to a gene. This CDR3 spans 16 amino acids.

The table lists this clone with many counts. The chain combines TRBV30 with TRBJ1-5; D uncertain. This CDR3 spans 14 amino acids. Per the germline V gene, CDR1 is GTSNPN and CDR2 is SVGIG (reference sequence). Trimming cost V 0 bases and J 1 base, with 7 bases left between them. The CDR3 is CAWSVLGSNQPQHF. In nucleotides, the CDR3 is TGTGCCTGGAGTGTATTAGGCAGCAATCAGCCCCAGCATTTT.

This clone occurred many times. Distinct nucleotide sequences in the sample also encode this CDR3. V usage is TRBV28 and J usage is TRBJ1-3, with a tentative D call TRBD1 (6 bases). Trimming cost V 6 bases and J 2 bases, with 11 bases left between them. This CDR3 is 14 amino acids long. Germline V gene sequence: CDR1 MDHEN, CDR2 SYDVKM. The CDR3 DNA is TGTGCCAGCAGGACAGGTTCCACTGGAAACACCATATATTTT. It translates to CASRTGSTGNTIYF.

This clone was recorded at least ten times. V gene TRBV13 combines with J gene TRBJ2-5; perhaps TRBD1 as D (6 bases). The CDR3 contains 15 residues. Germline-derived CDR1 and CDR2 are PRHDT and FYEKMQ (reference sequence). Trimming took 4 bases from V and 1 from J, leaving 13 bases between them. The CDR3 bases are TGTGCCAGCAGCTCGGGACACGTTCGCCAAGAGACCCAGTACTTC. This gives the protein CASSSGHVRQETQYF.

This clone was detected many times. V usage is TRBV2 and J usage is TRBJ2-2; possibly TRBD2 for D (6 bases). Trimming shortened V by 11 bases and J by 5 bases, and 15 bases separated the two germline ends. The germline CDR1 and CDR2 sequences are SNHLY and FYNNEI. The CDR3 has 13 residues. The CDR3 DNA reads TGTGCCTGCTCCGGGACTTATACCGGGGAGCTGTTTTTT. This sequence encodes CACSGTYTGELFF.

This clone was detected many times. The CDR3 loop is CASREPGQGKEQYF. CDR3 DNA sequence: TGTGCCAGCAGGGAACCGGGACAGGGGAAGGAGCAGTACTTC. This chain links TRBV6-1 with TRBJ2-7; 10 bases are shared with TRBD1. The CDR3 runs to 14 residues. Per germline, CDR1 MNHNS and CDR2 SASEGT. The V gene end was trimmed by 6 bases and the J gene end by 7 bases; junction bases not matched to a gene: 9.

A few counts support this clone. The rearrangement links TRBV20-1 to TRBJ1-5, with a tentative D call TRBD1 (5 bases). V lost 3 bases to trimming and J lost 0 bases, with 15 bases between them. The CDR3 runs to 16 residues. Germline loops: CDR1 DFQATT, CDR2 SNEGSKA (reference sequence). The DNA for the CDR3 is TGCAGTGCTAGCGTCCCAGGGATAATTAGCAATCAGCCCCAGCATTTT. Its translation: CSASVPGIISNQPQHF.

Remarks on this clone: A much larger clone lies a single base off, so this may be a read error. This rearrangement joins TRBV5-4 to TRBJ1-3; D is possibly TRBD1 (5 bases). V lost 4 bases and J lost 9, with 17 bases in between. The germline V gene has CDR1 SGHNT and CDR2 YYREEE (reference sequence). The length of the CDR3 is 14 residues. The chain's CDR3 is CASSPVTQRGTIYF. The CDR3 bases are TGTGCCAGCAGCCCCGTGACCCAAAGGGGCACCATATATTTT.

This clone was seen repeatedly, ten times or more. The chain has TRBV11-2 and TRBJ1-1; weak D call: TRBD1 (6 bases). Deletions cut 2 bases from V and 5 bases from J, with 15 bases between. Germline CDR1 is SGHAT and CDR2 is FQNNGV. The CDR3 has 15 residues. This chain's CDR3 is CASSLHRGSRTEAFF. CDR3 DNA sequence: TGTGCCAGCAGCTTACATAGGGGGAGTAGGACTGAAGCTTTCTTT.

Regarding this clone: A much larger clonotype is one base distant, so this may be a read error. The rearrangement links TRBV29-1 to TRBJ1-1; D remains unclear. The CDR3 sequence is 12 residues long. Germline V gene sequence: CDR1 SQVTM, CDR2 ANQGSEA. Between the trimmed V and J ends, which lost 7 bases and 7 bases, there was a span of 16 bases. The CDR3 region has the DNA TGCAGCGCTACGGACCGGTGGAATGAAGCTTTCTTT. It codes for CSATDRWNEAFF.

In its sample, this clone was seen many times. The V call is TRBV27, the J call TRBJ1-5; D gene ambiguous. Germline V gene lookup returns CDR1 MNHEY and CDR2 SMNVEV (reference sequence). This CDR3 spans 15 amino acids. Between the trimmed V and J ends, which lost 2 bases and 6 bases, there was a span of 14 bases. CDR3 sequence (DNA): TGTGCCAGCAGTTTAAAGGGTGGGAAAGGTCAGCCCCAGCATTTT. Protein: CASSLKGGKGQPQHF.

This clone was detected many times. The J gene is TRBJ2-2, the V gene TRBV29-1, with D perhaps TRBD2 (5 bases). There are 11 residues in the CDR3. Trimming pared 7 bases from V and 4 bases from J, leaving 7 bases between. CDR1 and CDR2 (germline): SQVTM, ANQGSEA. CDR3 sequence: CSARGTGELFF. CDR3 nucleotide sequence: TGCAGCGCCCGGGGCACCGGGGAGCTGTTTTTT.

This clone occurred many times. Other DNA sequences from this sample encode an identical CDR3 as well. CDR3 residues: CSAPTSGRTDIQYF. In DNA, the CDR3 is TGCAGTGCCCCGACTAGCGGGAGGACGGACATTCAGTACTTC. V gene TRBV20-1 combines with J gene TRBJ2-4; TRBD2 aligns across 13 bases. The CDR3 runs 14 residues. J gave up 8 bases and V 6 bases, and 7 bases lay outside the gene matches. CDR1 is DFQATT, CDR2 SNEGSKA, per germline (reference sequence).

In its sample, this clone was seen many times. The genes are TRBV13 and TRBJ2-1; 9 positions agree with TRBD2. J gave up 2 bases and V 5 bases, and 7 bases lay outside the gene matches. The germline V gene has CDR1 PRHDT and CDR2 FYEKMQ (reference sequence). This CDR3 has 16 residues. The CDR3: CASSPPTSGTYNEQFF. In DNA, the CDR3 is TGTGCCAGCAGCCCACCGACTAGCGGAACCTACAATGAGCAGTTCTTC. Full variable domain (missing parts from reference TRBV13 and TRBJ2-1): AAGVIQSPRHLIKEKRETATLKCYPIPRHDTVYWYQQGPGQDPQFLISFYEKMQSDKGSIPDRFSAQQFSDYHSELNMSSLELGDSALYFCASSPPTSGTYNEQFFGPGTRLTVL.

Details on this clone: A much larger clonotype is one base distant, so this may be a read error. CDR3 DNA: TGTTCCAGCAGCTACAGGGGGTTGAACACTGAAGCTTTCTTT. Protein sequence: CSSSYRGLNTEAFF. The rearrangement links TRBV25-1 to TRBJ1-1; 8 bases line up with TRBD1. Germline CDR1 is MGHDK and CDR2 is SYGVNS. The CDR3 is made up of 14 amino acids.

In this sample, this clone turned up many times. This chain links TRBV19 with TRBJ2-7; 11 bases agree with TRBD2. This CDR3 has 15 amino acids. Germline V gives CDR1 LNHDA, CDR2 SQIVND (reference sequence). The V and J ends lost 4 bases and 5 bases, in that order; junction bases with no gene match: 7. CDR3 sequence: CASSKQTSGMDEQYF. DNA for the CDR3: TGTGCCAGTAGTAAACAGACTAGCGGGATGGACGAGCAGTACTTC.

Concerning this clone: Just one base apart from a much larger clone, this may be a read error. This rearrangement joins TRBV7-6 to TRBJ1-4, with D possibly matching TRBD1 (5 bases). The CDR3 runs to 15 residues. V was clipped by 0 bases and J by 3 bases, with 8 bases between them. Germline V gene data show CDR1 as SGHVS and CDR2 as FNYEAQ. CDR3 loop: CASSLAGRANEKLFF. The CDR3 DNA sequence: TGTGCCAGCAGCTTAGCGGGACGGGCTAATGAAAAACTGTTTTTT.

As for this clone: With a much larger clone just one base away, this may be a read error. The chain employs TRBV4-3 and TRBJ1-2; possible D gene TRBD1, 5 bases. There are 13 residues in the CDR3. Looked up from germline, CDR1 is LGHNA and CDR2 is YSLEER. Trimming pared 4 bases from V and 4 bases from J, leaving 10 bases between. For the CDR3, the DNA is TGCGCCAGCAGCCCACAGGTAGGCTATGGCTACACCTTC. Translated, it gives CASSPQVGYGYTF.

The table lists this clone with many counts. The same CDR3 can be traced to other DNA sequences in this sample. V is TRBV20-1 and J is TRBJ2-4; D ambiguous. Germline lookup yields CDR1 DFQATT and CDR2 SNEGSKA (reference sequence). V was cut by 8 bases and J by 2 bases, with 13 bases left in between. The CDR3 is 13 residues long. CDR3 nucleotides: TGCAGTCGTAATTTCGGACCCAAAAACATTCAGTACTTC. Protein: CSRNFGPKNIQYF.

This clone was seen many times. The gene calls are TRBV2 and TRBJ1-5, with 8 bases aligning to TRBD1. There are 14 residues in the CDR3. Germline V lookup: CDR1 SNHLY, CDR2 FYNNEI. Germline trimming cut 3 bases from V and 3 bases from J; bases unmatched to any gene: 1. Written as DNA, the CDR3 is TGTGCCAGCAGTGAGGACAGGGCCAATCAGCCCCAGCATTTT. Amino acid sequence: CASSEDRANQPQHF.

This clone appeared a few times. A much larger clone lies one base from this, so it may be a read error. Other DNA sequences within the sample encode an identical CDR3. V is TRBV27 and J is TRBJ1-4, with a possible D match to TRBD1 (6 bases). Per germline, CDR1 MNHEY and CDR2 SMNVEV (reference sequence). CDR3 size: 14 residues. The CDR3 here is CASSPPGGHEKLFF. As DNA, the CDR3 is TGTGCCAGCAGTCCCCCGGGGGGGCATGAAAAACTGTTTTTC.